This entry features one TCR beta chain sequence. Its specificity is not known. Per germline, CDR1 ENHRY and CDR2 SYGVKD. The CDR3 is 13 amino acids. The germline V and J ends were trimmed by 3 bases and 5 bases, with 9 bases remaining between them. TCR cDNA, made by 5'RACE template switching, carried an added universal primer site and UMIs. From the 5' RACE reads, TCRdb called clonotypes with MiXCR, one entry per CDR3 protein. This sample has 500,000 to 700,000 distinct CDR3 sequences, with 15% to 20% found just once. The source of the sample is a study of T cells after yellow fever vaccination. Whole-study findings and limits: A secondary response was less intense yet reached its peak sooner, at day 5 versus 15. Post-booster repertoires again held most primary-vaccination clones (about 96% CD4, about 88% CD8). Contamination of FACS-sorted repertoires by abundant clonotypes from the bulk population could occur.

The sequenced sample was PBMCs, obtained 15 days after the yellow fever booster vaccination. The chain recombines TRBV10-3 with TRBJ2-3; D unclear. The sequence was collected from a man aged 25 to 40 who received the YFV17D yellow fever vaccine. In DNA, the CDR3 is TGTGCCATCAGTGATTACTCGGGAGATACGCAGTATTTT. Amino acids: CAISDYSGDTQYF.